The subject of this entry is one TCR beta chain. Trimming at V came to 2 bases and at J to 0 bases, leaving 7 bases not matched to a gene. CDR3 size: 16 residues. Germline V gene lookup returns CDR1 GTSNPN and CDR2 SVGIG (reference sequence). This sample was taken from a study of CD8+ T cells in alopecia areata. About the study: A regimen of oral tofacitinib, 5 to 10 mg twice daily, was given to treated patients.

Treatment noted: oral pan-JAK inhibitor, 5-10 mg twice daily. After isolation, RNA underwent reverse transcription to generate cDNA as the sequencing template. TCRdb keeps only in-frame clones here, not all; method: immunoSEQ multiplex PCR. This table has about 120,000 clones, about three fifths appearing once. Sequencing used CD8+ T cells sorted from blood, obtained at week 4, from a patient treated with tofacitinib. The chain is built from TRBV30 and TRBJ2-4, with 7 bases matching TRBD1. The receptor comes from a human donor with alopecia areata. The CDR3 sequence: CAWSPWTGLAKNIQYF. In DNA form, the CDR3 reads TGTGCCTGGAGTCCTTGGACAGGACTAGCCAAAAACATTCAGTACTTC.